This paragraph covers one T cell receptor beta chain sequence. Antigen: not known. The study ran its PCR with 60 Vbeta and 13 Jbeta primers. Generated by immunoSEQ multiplex PCR, the TCRdb table keeps only in-frame clones and is missing some. The sample carries 110,000 to 150,000 clones, roughly 9.4% recorded once. These data come from a study of cytomegalovirus exposure and HLA in healthy donors. Study-wide points: As a later analysis showed, a missense DCLRE1C variant was linked to trimming of TCR beta V- and J-genes. In vitro work confirmed that a few CMV-associated chains recognize CMV antigens. Later analysis showed most CMV-associated TCR beta chains appearing HLA-restricted.

Donors were nominally healthy when sampled, though unrecorded immune exposures were likely. The CDR3 covers 14 residues. V gave up 8 bases and J gave up 3 bases, with 13 bases separating them. Germline-derived CDR1 and CDR2 are MDHEN and SYDVKM. The source is a male donor in good health and CMV-seronegative. Sequencing was carried out using PBMCs. This sequence joins TRBV28 and TRBJ2-2, with D maybe TRBD1 (5 bases). DNA of the CDR3: TGTGCCAGCTTGAGACCCAGGGACACCGGGGAGCTGTTTTTT. Its translation is CASLRPRDTGELFF.